Each of the 23 T cell receptor beta chains below was sequenced from the same sample in a study of Graves' ophthalmopathy and Graves' hyperthyroidism. RNA transcripts were the template, and TCR beta CDR3 regions were amplified from them. The first round was an RT-PCR with HTBI primers, and the second round was a multiplex PCR. Using its own MiXCR run on the multiplex PCR reads, TCRdb lists one record per CDR3 protein. The data contain 13,000 to 15,000 distinct CDR3 sequences, approximately 48% of them singletons. Input material: peripheral blood. All receptors come from a woman aged 30 to 39 with Graves' ophthalmopathy.

The chain links TRBV15 to TRBJ2-3; 10 nucleotides agree with TRBD2. Germline loops: CDR1 LNHNV, CDR2 YYDKDF (reference sequence). V gave up 0 bases and J gave up 4 bases; unmatched junction bases: 1. The CDR3 extends over 15 amino acids. The CDR3 region is CATSREAGGPDTQYF. In DNA, the CDR3 is TGTGCCACCAGCAGAGAAGCGGGAGGGCCAGATACGCAGTATTTT.

V and J are TRBV5-1 and TRBJ2-7; unclear D gene. The ends were cut back, 3 bases at V and 3 bases at J, with 7 bases in the middle. Germline lookup yields CDR1 SGHRS and CDR2 YFSETQ. CDR3 size: 12 residues. CDR3 sequence reads: CASSSDGYEQYF. The CDR3 coding sequence is TGCGCCAGCAGCTCGGACGGCTACGAGCAGTACTTC.

This chain connects TRBV10-3 to TRBJ2-1; D is uncertain. The CDR3 totals 13 residues. Trimming shortened V by 1 base and J by 7 bases, and 8 bases separated the two germline ends. CDR1 ENHRY and CDR2 SYGVKD come from the germline V gene. The CDR3 region is CAISELGENEQFF. The CDR3 DNA reads TGTGCCATCAGTGAGTTGGGCGAGAATGAGCAGTTCTTC.

This rearrangement joins TRBV5-1 to TRBJ2-3; 12 nucleotides line up with TRBD2. Trimming took 0 bases from V and 0 from J; bases not matched to a gene: 5. This CDR3 spans 18 amino acids. Germline V CDR1 and CDR2: SGHRS, YFSETQ. CDR3 amino acids: CASSLGLAGAPSTDTQYF. The CDR3 nucleotides are TGCGCCAGCAGCTTGGGACTAGCGGGAGCCCCGAGCACAGATACGCAGTATTTT.

The J gene is TRBJ2-1, the V gene TRBV7-6, with 13 bases matching TRBD2. The trim removed 7 bases at V and 13 bases at J, leaving 7 bases unmatched. The CDR3 is 13 amino acids. CDR1 is SGHVS and CDR2 is FNYEAQ in the germline V gene. This chain's CDR3 is CASTPLAGGNQFF. The CDR3 region has the DNA TGTGCCAGCACCCCACTAGCGGGAGGGAATCAGTTCTTC.

This sequence joins TRBV2 and TRBJ1-5, with TRBD1 matching 7 bases. CDR3 size: 16 residues. Germline values: CDR1 SNHLY, CDR2 FYNNEI. V gave up 6 bases and J gave up 4 bases; unmatched junction bases: 12. The CDR3 nucleotides read TGTGCCAGCAGCCTTACAGGGGAGGTTGGGAATCAGCCCCAGCATTTT. Protein sequence: CASSLTGEVGNQPQHF.

There are many counts of this clonotype. V and J are TRBV28 and TRBJ2-2, with a tentative D call TRBD1 (6 bases). This CDR3 region has 15 residues. Germline assignment: CDR1 MDHEN and CDR2 SYDVKM. The ends were cut back, 8 bases at V and 1 base at J, with 14 bases in the middle. The CDR3, as DNA: TGTGCCAGCCACGATGGACAGATGAACACCGGGGAGCTGTTTTTT. Translating it yields CASHDGQMNTGELFF.

This clonotype was seen only a few times. The chain uses TRBV5-4 and TRBJ2-5, with D unclear. V lost 4 bases to trimming and J lost 0 bases, with 13 bases between them. The CDR3 length is 15 residues. CDR1 and CDR2 (germline): SGHNT, YYREEE (reference sequence). The CDR3 region is CASSQDQDHQETQYF. The CDR3 DNA reads as TGTGCCAGCAGCCAGGACCAGGACCACCAAGAGACCCAGTACTTC.

Only one count was recorded for this clonotype. The chain joins TRBV2 to TRBJ2-3, with 12 bases that match TRBD2. The CDR3 has 16 amino acids. Germline assignment: CDR1 SNHLY and CDR2 FYNNEI. The junction had 11 bases not matched to a gene; V was cut back by 3 bases and J by 10 bases. Written as DNA, the CDR3 is TGTGCCAGCAGTGATGGGCTAGCGGGAGGGCAGGGGTCGCAGTATTTT. Translation gives CASSDGLAGGQGSQYF.

This clonotype has just a few counts. The chain recombines TRBV2 with TRBJ1-5; no clear D gene. The CDR3 is 13 residues long. Germline lookup yields CDR1 SNHLY and CDR2 FYNNEI. V lost 7 bases, J lost 7 bases, and 14 bases lay in between. CDR3 bases: TGTGCCAGCATTGAGGGTACGGGCCAGCCCCAGCATTTT. Residues: CASIEGTGQPQHF.

With regard to this clonotype: A clone one base away is much larger, so this may be a read error. This rearrangement joins TRBV24-1 to TRBJ2-1; TRBD1 matches at 10 bases. V was clipped by 4 bases and J by 3 bases; unmatched bases: 5. Germline CDR1 and CDR2: KGHDR and SFDVKD. This CDR3 spans 16 amino acids. The DNA of the CDR3 is TGTGCCACCAGTGAGGTCCGGACAGGGGGCTACAATGAGCAGTTCTTC. Its protein is CATSEVRTGGYNEQFF.

For the CDR3, the DNA is TGTGCCATCAGTGAGTCAACTAGCGGGGGCCGAGCGAACACCGGGGAGCTGTTTTTT. This codes for CAISESTSGGRANTGELFF. V usage is TRBV10-3 and J usage is TRBJ2-2, with TRBD2 matching 11 bases. Trimming took 0 bases from V and 0 from J; bases not matched to a gene: 6. Germline V gives CDR1 ENHRY, CDR2 SYGVKD. The CDR3 is 19 residues long.

This rearrangement joins TRBV28 to TRBJ2-5; 9 bases fit TRBD2. The CDR3 runs 15 residues. From germline, CDR1 is MDHEN and CDR2 SYDVKM. The ends lost 5 bases at V and 2 bases at J; junction bases unmatched: 6. CDR3: CASSGRSGRQETQYF. The CDR3, as DNA: TGTGCCAGCAGTGGGCGTAGCGGGAGACAAGAGACCCAGTACTTC.

This clonotype is labeled medium-sized (0.01 to 0.1%). J is TRBJ2-7 and V is TRBV5-1, with D perhaps TRBD2 (6 bases). The V end was cut by 2 bases, the J end by 4 bases, with 7 bases between. Germline values: CDR1 SGHRS, CDR2 YFSETQ. CDR3 length equals 12 residues. In DNA, the CDR3 is TGCGCCAGCAGCTTTAGCGGATACGAGCAGTACTTC. Its protein is CASSFSGYEQYF.

Concerning this clonotype itself: The DNA is omitted, as the CDR3 cannot be located on it reliably, and the CDR3 follows TCRdb's listing. The rearrangement joins TRBV10-3 to TRBJ1-6; TRBD1, the table's D call, was not compared with the DNA. Per germline, CDR1 ENHRY and CDR2 SYGVKD. Ends included, the CDR3 has 24 residues. This CDR3 is CAHPEDSSFYICSATGTANSPLHF.

In this sample, this clonotype turned up a few times. V and J are TRBV7-2 and TRBJ2-7, with D perhaps TRBD1 (6 bases). CDR1 and CDR2 from the germline V gene are SGHTA and FQGNSA. This CDR3 has 13 residues. Trimming removed 5 bases from V and 4 bases from J, with 12 bases in between. The CDR3 loop reads CASSKGQPYEQYF. As DNA, the CDR3 is TGTGCCAGCAGCAAGGGACAACCTTACGAGCAGTACTTC.

The rearrangement links TRBV7-2 to TRBJ1-3; no reliable D call. This CDR3 has 17 residues. V dropped 1 base and J dropped 3 bases, with 16 bases sitting between them. Germline CDR1 reads SGHTA; CDR2 reads FQGNSA. This CDR3 is CASSLVGASTLGNTIYF. Here the CDR3 DNA reads TGTGCCAGCAGCTTAGTCGGCGCATCCACGCTTGGAAACACCATATATTTT.

This clonotype is medium-sized (0.01 to 0.1%) by share. J is TRBJ1-5 and V is TRBV20-1; D gene ambiguous. Germline V gene sequence: CDR1 DFQATT, CDR2 SNEGSKA (reference sequence). This CDR3 comprises 15 residues. V was trimmed by 0 bases and J by 0 bases, leaving 9 bases between them. As DNA, the CDR3 is TGCAGTGCTAGAGATCTTACGGATAGCAATCAGCCCCAGCATTTT. It codes for CSARDLTDSNQPQHF.

Many counts were recorded for this clonotype. Written as DNA, the CDR3 is TGTGCCACCAGCAGAGTCGCTGGATCCTACGAGCAGTACTTC. It translates to CATSRVAGSYEQYF. The chain combines TRBV15 with TRBJ2-7; no clear D gene. With 1 base removed from V and 1 base from J, the gap between germline ends came to 8 bases. CDR1 and CDR2 from the germline V gene are LNHNV and YYDKDF (reference sequence). The CDR3 runs 14 residues.

The chain has TRBV20-1 and TRBJ2-5; D might be TRBD1 (6 bases). Germline V lookup: CDR1 DFQATT, CDR2 SNEGSKA (reference sequence). Trimming left V 3 bases short and J 4 bases short, with 12 bases between. There are 13 residues in the CDR3. The CDR3: CSASVTGRETQYF. In nucleotides, the CDR3 is TGCAGTGCTAGCGTGACAGGACGAGAGACCCAGTACTTC.

This chain uses TRBV7-2 with TRBJ2-3, with D possibly matching TRBD2 (6 bases). The germline V gene encodes CDR1 SGHTA and CDR2 FQGNSA. The V and J ends lost 5 bases and 2 bases respectively, with 17 bases between them. CDR3 length: 16 amino acids. DNA of the CDR3: TGTGCCAGCAGCCAAAGACTAGTGGGGCCCACAGATACGCAGTATTTT. Translating gives CASSQRLVGPTDTQYF.

A few counts support this clonotype. The chain employs TRBV12-3 or TRBV12-4 and TRBJ1-6, with no clear D. Trimming stripped 8 bases from V and 3 bases from J, with 8 bases between. The length of the CDR3 is 13 residues. CDR3 bases: TGTGCCAGCGGCCTCGGCTATAATTCACCCCTCCACTTT. This sequence encodes CASGLGYNSPLHF.

The V call is TRBV28, the J call TRBJ2-7; tentatively, D is TRBD1 (6 bases). The CDR3 is 14 amino acids. Germline loops: CDR1 MDHEN, CDR2 SYDVKM. V lost 4 bases, J lost 6 bases, and 16 bases lay in between. The CDR3 bases are TGTGCCAGCAGTTCCGGGACATCGGGCTCCGAGCAGTACTTC. It encodes CASSSGTSGSEQYF.